The present T cell receptor (beta chain) was sequenced within a study of blood T cell repertoires in COVID-19. Trimming removed 5 bases from V and 3 bases from J, with 16 bases in between. Germline CDR1 reads MDHEN; CDR2 reads SYDVKM. The CDR3 runs 16 residues. As processed by the authors: Counts of nucleated cells, estimated from reference gene primer amplification, were obtained. Sequencing used immunoSEQ multiplex PCR; TCRdb keeps in-frame clones, though not all of them. V, J and clone size were drawn from that table, and D and trimming were deduced from the DNA. The data show around 150,000 clones, approximately 79% seen once.

The rearrangement joins TRBV28 to TRBJ1-4; D ambiguous. The sequenced material came from peripheral blood. The clonotype was recovered from a man in his fifties with active or convalescent COVID-19. DNA of the CDR3: TGTGCCAGCAGTCCGCCCGTTGGAGTCTCTAATGAAAAACTGTTTTTT. This codes for CASSPPVGVSNEKLFF.